These 19 T cell receptor beta chains came from one sample sequenced in a study of graft-versus-host responses after intestinal transplantation. Libraries were prepared by immunoSEQ multiplex PCR; TCRdb keeps only in-frame clonotypes and omits some of them. Of 14,000 or so clones listed, 80% to 90% are singletons. The input for sequencing was bone marrow, taken around 120 days after intestinal transplantation. The source of these receptors is a human patient who received an intestinal transplant, so some T cells may come from the graft donor.

V is TRBV5-1 and J is TRBJ2-5; D unresolved. Per the germline V gene, CDR1 is SGHRS and CDR2 is YFSETQ. V lost 4 bases and J lost 1, with 5 bases in between. CDR3 length equals 12 residues. The CDR3 here is CASSPSQETQYF. The CDR3 DNA is TGCGCCAGCAGCCCCTCCCAAGAGACCCAGTACTTC.

The J gene is TRBJ2-1, the V gene TRBV5-6; possibly TRBD1 for D (6 bases). Looked up from germline, CDR1 is SGHDT and CDR2 is YYEEEE. V shed 3 bases and J shed 6 bases, with 10 bases lying between them. CDR3 length: 13 amino acids. CDR3 DNA: TGTGCCAGCAGCTGGGACACATCCAATGAGCAGTTCTTC. It translates to CASSWDTSNEQFF. Full variable domain (rest looked up from reference TRBV5-6 and TRBJ2-1): DAGVTQSPTHLIKTRGQQVTLRCSPKSGHDTVSWYQQALGQGPQFIFQYYEEEERQRGNFPDRFSGHQFPNYSSELNVNALLLGDSALYLCASSWDTSNEQFFGPGTRLTVL.

This chain links TRBV28 with TRBJ1-2, with a weak D call TRBD1 (5 bases). The CDR3 is made up of 15 amino acids. The V end lost 3 bases, the J end lost 4 bases, and 15 bases lay between the germline ends. Germline assignment: CDR1 MDHEN and CDR2 SYDVKM. For the CDR3, the DNA is TGTGCCAGCAGTTTGGAAGGGGCGTCACCCTATGGCTACACCTTC. Its protein product is CASSLEGASPYGYTF.

This clone was counted once. The chain combines TRBV19 with TRBJ1-2, with D perhaps matching TRBD1 (6 bases). Germline loops: CDR1 LNHDA, CDR2 SQIVND (reference sequence). This CDR3 is 15 amino acids long. Trimming removed 6 bases from V and 1 base from J, with 15 bases in between. The DNA for the CDR3 is TGTGCCAGTAGCCTCCCAGGGGCAAGTAACTATGGCTACACCTTC. This encodes CASSLPGASNYGYTF. Looking up the rest from reference TRBV19 and TRBJ1-2 gives the full variable domain: DGGITQSPKYLFRKEGQNVTLSCEQNLNHDAMYWYRQDPGQGLRLIYYSQIVNDFQKGDIAEGYSVSREKKESFPLTVTSAQKNPTAFYLCASSLPGASNYGYTFGSGTRLTVV.

The V and J genes are TRBV19 and TRBJ1-1; D unresolved. This CDR3 is 14 amino acids long. Looked up from germline, CDR1 is LNHDA and CDR2 is SQIVND (reference sequence). V was shortened by 2 bases and J by 1 base, with 8 bases between the two germline ends. This CDR3 reads CASSIPGRNTEAFF. CDR3 nucleotide sequence: TGTGCCAGTAGTATACCGGGCAGGAACACTGAAGCTTTCTTT. Using reference TRBV19 and TRBJ1-1 for the parts outside the CDR3, the full variable domain is DGGITQSPKYLFRKEGQNVTLSCEQNLNHDAMYWYRQDPGQGLRLIYYSQIVNDFQKGDIAEGYSVSREKKESFPLTVTSAQKNPTAFYLCASSIPGRNTEAFFGQGTRLTVV.

The CDR3, as DNA: TGTGCCAGCAAGGGTCGGACTGAAGCTTTCTTT. Encoded protein: CASKGRTEAFF. The chain employs TRBV28 and TRBJ1-1, with D unclear. V dropped 7 bases and J dropped 5 bases, with 8 bases sitting between them. The germline gives CDR1 MDHEN, CDR2 SYDVKM. The CDR3 runs 11 residues.

This clone has a single count. This chain uses TRBV30 with TRBJ1-2, with D uncertain. The length of the CDR3 is 15 residues. Germline loops: CDR1 GTSNPN, CDR2 SVGIG (reference sequence). The V and J ends lost 0 bases and 2 bases respectively, with 13 bases between them. CDR3 residues: CAWSVSPGTNYGYTF. CDR3 sequence (DNA): TGTGCCTGGAGTGTATCTCCGGGTACCAACTATGGCTACACCTTC.

The genes are TRBV11-2 and TRBJ2-1; 14 bases are a match to TRBD2. In germline, CDR1 is SGHAT, CDR2 FQNNGV. V lost 10 bases and J lost 5; bases outside the gene matches: 10. The CDR3 runs to 16 residues. The CDR3 DNA is TGTGCCATCGGGACTAGCGGGAGTTATGGCAACAATGAGCAGTTCTTC. This codes for CAIGTSGSYGNNEQFF.

V and J are TRBV18 and TRBJ2-7; D perhaps matches TRBD1 (7 bases). This CDR3 region has 16 residues. Germline V gene lookup returns CDR1 KGHSH and CDR2 LQKENI. Trimming cost V 6 bases and J 3 bases, with 21 bases left between them. CDR3 residues: CASSGPRGVHFYEQYF. The CDR3 DNA follows: TGTGCCAGCTCGGGTCCCAGGGGGGTTCATTTCTACGAGCAGTACTTC. The whole variable domain, filled in from reference TRBV18 and TRBJ2-7, reads NAGVMQNPRHLVRRRGQEARLRCSPMKGHSHVYWYRQLPEEGLKFMVYLQKENIIDESGMPKERFSAEFPKEGPSILRIQQVVRGDSAAYFCASSGPRGVHFYEQYFGPGTRLTVT.

As concerns this clone: The sample has other DNA sequences that encode this CDR3 too. The chain links TRBV6-1 to TRBJ2-1, with 11 bases that match TRBD2. Germline V gene data show CDR1 as MNHNS and CDR2 as SASEGT. V gave up 2 bases and J gave up 3 bases; unmatched junction bases: 0. The CDR3 contains 15 residues. The CDR3 here is CASSELAGGYNEQFF. CDR3 sequence (DNA): TGTGCCAGCAGTGAACTAGCGGGAGGCTACAATGAGCAGTTCTTC.

The chain combines TRBV5-8 with TRBJ2-7, with D possibly TRBD1 on 6 matching bases. This CDR3 comprises 14 residues. Germline CDR1 is SGHTS and CDR2 is YDEGEE. Trimming took off 2 bases at V and 2 bases at J, with 11 bases between the two ends. DNA of the CDR3: TGTGCCAGCAGCTTTGGGCAGGGGACCTACGAGCAGTACTTC. This encodes CASSFGQGTYEQYF.

The chain has TRBV5-6 and TRBJ1-6, with D hard to call. Trimming took 3 bases from V and 4 from J, leaving 11 bases between them. The CDR3 runs to 15 residues. Germline loops: CDR1 SGHDT, CDR2 YYEEEE. The CDR3 DNA follows: TGTGCCAGCAGCTCAACCGGGGTTTATAATTCACCCCTCCACTTT. Translation gives CASSSTGVYNSPLHF.

The chain couples TRBV4-1 to TRBJ2-7; 7 bases line up with TRBD2. Looked up from germline, CDR1 is MGHRA and CDR2 is YSYEKL. The CDR3 spans 19 residues. The J segment lost 2 bases and the V segment lost 0 bases, leaving 16 bases of the junction unmatched. CDR3 DNA: TGCGCCAGCAGCCAAGATCCGATCCAAGCGGGAAACTTTGCCTACGAGCAGTACTTC. Encoded protein: CASSQDPIQAGNFAYEQYF.

The V call is TRBV7-9, the J call TRBJ2-7; TRBD2 is a possible D gene (7 bases). The CDR3 totals 15 residues. V was pared by 0 bases and J by 5 bases, with 14 bases between. The V gene's germline CDR1 is SEHNR and CDR2 FQNEAQ (reference sequence). The CDR3 spells CASSLAQGGDNEQYF. The CDR3 region has the DNA TGTGCCAGCAGCTTAGCCCAAGGGGGGGACAACGAGCAGTACTTC.

V usage is TRBV28 and J usage is TRBJ2-5; 12 nucleotides match TRBD2. V trimming: 1 base; J trimming: 5 bases; junction bases outside the gene matches: 17. The germline V gene encodes CDR1 MDHEN and CDR2 SYDVKM. This CDR3 region has 20 residues. CDR3 bases: TGTGCCAGCAGTTTATATACCCCAGCTAGCGGGAGGGCGGGGTCGGAGACCCAGTACTTC. It codes for CASSLYTPASGRAGSETQYF.

This chain links TRBV28 with TRBJ2-1, with 10 nucleotides matching TRBD2. Germline loops: CDR1 MDHEN, CDR2 SYDVKM. The CDR3 loop spans 16 amino acids. With 4 bases clipped from V and 9 bases from J, the junction kept 12 bases outside the gene matches. The CDR3, as DNA: TGTGCCAGCAGTTCAACATCTAGCGGGAGAGGGGGTGAGCAGTTCTTC. The encoded protein is CASSSTSSGRGGEQFF. The whole variable domain, filled in from reference TRBV28 and TRBJ2-1, reads DVKVTQSSRYLVKRTGEKVFLECVQDMDHENMFWYRQDPGLGLRLIYFSYDVKMKEKGDIPEGYSVSREKKERFSLILESASTNQTSMYLCASSSTSSGRGGEQFFGPGTRLTVL.

The chain uses TRBV27 and TRBJ2-1, with unresolved D. CDR3 size: 14 residues. The ends were cut back, 2 bases at V and 4 bases at J, with 9 bases in the middle. Germline CDR1 reads MNHEY; CDR2 reads SMNVEV (reference sequence). The CDR3 here is CASSLTLGYNEQFF. The DNA of the CDR3 is TGTGCCAGCAGTTTAACTTTGGGGTACAATGAGCAGTTCTTC.

The V call is TRBV7-3, the J call TRBJ1-2; 8 bases align to TRBD1. The CDR3 is 12 residues long. Germline lookup yields CDR1 SGHTA and CDR2 FQGTGA. V lost 3 bases, J lost 13 bases, and 7 bases stayed unmatched. CDR3 residues: CASSLRTGKRTF. The CDR3 DNA follows: TGTGCCAGCAGCTTGAGGACAGGGAAGCGCACCTTC.

This rearrangement joins TRBV5-4 to TRBJ2-5; D possibly matches TRBD1 or TRBD2 (7 bases each). CDR1 and CDR2 from the germline V gene are SGHNT and YYREEE (reference sequence). This CDR3 spans 16 amino acids. V shed 0 bases and J shed 5 bases, with 17 bases lying between them. CDR3 sequence: CASSLAGRGREETQYF. CDR3 nucleotide sequence: TGTGCCAGCAGCTTGGCTGGCAGGGGGAGGGAGGAGACCCAGTACTTC. Based on the CDR3 plus reference TRBV5-4 and TRBJ2-5, the full variable domain is ETGVTQSPTHLIKTRGQQVTLRCSSQSGHNTVSWYQQALGQGPQFIFQYYREEENGRGNFPPRFSGLQFPNYSSELNVNALELDDSALYLCASSLAGRGREETQYFGPGTRLLVL.